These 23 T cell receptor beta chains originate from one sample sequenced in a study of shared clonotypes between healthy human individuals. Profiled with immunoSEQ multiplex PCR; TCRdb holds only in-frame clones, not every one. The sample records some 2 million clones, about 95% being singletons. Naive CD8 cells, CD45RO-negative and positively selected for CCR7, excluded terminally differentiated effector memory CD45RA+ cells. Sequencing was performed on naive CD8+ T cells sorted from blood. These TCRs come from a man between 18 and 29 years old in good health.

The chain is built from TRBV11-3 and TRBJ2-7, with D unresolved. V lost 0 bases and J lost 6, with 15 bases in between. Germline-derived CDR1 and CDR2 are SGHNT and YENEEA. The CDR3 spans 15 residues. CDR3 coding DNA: TGTGCCAGCAGCTTAGAATTAGGACCGTCGGTCGAGCAGTACTTC. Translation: CASSLELGPSVEQYF.

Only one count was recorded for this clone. The CDR3 DNA reads TGTGCCAGCAGCCAAGGCGGGGGCTATCCCAACAATGAGCAGTTCTTC. It yields the protein CASSQGGGYPNNEQFF. The chain is built from TRBV11-2 and TRBJ2-1; a weak D match, TRBD2 (7 bases). Germline values: CDR1 SGHAT, CDR2 FQNNGV. CDR3 length equals 16 residues. Trimming left V 5 bases short and J 5 bases short, with 19 bases between.

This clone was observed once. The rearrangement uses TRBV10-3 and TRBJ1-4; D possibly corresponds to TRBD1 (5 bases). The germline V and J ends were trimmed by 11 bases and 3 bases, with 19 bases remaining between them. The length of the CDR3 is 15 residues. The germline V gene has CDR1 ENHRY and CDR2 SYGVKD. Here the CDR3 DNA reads TGTGCCGCAAGCGGGGCCAAAGCAGCTAATGAAAAACTGTTTTTT. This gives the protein CAASGAKAANEKLFF.

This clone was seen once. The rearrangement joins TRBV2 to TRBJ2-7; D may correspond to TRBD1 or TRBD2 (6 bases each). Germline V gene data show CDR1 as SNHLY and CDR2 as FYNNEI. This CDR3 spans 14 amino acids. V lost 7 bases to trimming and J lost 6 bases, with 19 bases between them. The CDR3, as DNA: TGTGCCAGCATCGACAGGACTAATCCCTCCGAGCAGTACTTC. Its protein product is CASIDRTNPSEQYF.

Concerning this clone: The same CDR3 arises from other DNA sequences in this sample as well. The chain's CDR3 is CASSYTLNTEAFF. DNA of the CDR3: TGTGCCAGCAGTTACACATTGAACACTGAAGCTTTCTTT. The chain employs TRBV6-5 and TRBJ1-1; no clear D. Germline V lookup: CDR1 MNHEY, CDR2 SVGAGI. Trimming removed 2 bases at V and 0 bases at J, with 4 bases between. The CDR3 length is 13 residues.

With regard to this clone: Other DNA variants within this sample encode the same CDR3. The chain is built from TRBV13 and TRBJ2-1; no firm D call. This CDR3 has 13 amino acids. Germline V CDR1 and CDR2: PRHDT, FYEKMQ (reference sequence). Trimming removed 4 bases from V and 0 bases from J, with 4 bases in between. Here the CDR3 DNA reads TGTGCCAGCAGCTCCAGCTCCTACAATGAGCAGTTCTTC. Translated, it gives CASSSSSYNEQFF.

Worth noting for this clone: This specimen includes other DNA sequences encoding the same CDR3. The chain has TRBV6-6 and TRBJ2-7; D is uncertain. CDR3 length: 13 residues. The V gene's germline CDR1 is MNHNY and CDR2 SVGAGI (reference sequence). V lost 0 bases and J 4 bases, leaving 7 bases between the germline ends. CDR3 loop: CASSYSNLYEQYF. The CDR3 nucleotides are TGTGCCAGCAGTTACTCGAACTTATACGAGCAGTACTTC.

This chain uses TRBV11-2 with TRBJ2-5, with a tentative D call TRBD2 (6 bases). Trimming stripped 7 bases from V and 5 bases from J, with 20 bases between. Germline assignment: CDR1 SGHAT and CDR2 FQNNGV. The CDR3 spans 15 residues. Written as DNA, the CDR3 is TGTGCCAGCACGCCCTGGGGCGGGAATTACGAGACCCAGTACTTC. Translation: CASTPWGGNYETQYF.

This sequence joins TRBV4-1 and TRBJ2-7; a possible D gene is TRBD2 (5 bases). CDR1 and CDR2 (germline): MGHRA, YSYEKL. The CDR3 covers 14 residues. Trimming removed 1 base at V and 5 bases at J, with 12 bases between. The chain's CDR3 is CASSQGGAVNEQYF. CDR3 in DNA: TGCGCCAGCAGCCAAGGCGGAGCGGTAAACGAGCAGTACTTC.

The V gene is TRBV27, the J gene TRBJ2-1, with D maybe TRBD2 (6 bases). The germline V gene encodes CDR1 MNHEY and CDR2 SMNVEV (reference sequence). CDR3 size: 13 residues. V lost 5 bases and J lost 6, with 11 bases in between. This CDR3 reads CASSDTSPNEQFF. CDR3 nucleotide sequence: TGTGCCAGCAGTGATACTAGCCCCAATGAGCAGTTCTTC.

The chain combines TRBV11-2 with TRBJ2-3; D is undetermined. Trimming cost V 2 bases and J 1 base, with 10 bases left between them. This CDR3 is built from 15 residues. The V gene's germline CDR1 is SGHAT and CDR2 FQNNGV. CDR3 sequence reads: CASSLPPLGTDTQYF. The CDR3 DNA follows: TGTGCCAGCAGCTTACCCCCTCTAGGCACAGATACGCAGTATTTT.

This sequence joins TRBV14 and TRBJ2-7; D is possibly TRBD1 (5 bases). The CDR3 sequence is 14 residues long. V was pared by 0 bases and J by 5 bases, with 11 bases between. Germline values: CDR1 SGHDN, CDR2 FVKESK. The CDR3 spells CASSQDSTTDEQYF. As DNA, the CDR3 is TGTGCCAGCAGCCAAGATTCCACGACAGACGAGCAGTACTTC.

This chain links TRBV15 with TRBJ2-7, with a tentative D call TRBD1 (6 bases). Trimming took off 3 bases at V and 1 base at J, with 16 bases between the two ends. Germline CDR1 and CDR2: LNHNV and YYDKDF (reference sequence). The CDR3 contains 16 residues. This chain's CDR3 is CATSRRGVQGSYEQYF. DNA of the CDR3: TGTGCCACCAGCAGGAGAGGGGTTCAGGGGTCCTACGAGCAGTACTTC.

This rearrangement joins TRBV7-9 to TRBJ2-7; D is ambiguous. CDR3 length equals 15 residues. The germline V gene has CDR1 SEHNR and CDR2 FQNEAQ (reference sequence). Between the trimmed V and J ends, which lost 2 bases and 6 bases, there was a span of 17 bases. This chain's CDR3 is CASSLSGPPPGEQYF. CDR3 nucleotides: TGTGCCAGCAGCTTAAGTGGGCCCCCCCCCGGCGAGCAGTACTTC.

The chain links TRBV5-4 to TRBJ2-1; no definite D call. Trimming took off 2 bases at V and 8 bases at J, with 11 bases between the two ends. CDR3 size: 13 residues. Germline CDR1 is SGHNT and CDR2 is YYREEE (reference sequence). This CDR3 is CASSFGANDEQFF. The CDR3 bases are TGTGCCAGCAGCTTTGGAGCGAACGATGAGCAGTTCTTC.

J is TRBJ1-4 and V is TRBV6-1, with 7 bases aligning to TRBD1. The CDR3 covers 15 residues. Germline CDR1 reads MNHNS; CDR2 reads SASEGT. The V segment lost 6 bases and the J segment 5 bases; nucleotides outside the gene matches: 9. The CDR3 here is CASRAGTAVNEKLFF. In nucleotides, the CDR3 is TGTGCCAGCAGGGCCGGGACAGCAGTAAATGAAAAACTGTTTTTT.

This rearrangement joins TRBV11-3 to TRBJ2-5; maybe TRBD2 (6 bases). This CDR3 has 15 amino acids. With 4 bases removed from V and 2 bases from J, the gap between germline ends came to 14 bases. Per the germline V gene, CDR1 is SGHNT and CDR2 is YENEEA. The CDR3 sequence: CASSSGVSDQETQYF. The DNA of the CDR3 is TGTGCCAGCAGCTCGGGAGTCAGCGATCAAGAGACCCAGTACTTC. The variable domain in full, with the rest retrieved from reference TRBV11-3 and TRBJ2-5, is EAGVVQSPRYKIIEKKQPVAFWCNPISGHNTLYWYLQNLGQGPELLIRYENEEAVDDSQLPKDRFSAERLKGVDSTLKIQPAELGDSAVYLCASSSGVSDQETQYFGPGTRLLVL.

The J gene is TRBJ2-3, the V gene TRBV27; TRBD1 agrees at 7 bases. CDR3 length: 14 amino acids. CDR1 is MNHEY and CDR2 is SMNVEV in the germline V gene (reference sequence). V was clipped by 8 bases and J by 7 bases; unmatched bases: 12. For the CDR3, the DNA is TGTGCCAGCCTAAAGGGGGCTGCGCCTCATACGCAGTATTTT. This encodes CASLKGAAPHTQYF.

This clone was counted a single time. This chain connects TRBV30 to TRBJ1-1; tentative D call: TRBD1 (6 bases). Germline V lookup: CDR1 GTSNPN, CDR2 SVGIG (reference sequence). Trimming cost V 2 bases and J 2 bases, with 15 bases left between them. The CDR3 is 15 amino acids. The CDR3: CAWSTWTETNTEAFF. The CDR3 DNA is TGTGCCTGGAGTACCTGGACAGAGACTAACACTGAAGCTTTCTTT. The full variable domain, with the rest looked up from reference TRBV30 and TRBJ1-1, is SQTIHQWPATLVQPVGSPLSLECTVEGTSNPNLYWYRQAAGRGLQLLFYSVGIGQISSEVPQNLSASRPQDRQFILSSKKLLLSDSGFYLCAWSTWTETNTEAFFGQGTRLTVV.

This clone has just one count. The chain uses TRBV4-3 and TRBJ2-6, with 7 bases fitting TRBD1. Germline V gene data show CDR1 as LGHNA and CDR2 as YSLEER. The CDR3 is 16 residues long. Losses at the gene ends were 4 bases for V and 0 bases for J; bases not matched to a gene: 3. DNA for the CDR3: TGCGCCAGCAGCCCGACAGGGAGCTCTGGGGCCAACGTCCTGACTTTC. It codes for CASSPTGSSGANVLTF.

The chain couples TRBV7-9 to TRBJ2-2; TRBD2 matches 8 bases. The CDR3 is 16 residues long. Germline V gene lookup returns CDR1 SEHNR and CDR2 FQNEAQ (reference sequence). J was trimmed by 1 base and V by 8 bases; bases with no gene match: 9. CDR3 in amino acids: CASDEAGVGNTGELFF. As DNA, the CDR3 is TGTGCCAGCGATGAAGCGGGAGTGGGGAACACCGGGGAGCTGTTTTTT.

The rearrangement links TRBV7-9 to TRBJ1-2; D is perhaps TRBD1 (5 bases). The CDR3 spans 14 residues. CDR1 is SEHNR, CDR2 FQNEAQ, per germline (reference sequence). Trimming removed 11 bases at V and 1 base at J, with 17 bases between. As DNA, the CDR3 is TGTGCCGACTCCTCCCGGGGCGATAACTATGGCTACACCTTC. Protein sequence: CADSSRGDNYGYTF. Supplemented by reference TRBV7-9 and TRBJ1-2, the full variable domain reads DTGVSQNPRHKITKRGQNVTFRCDPISEHNRLYWYRQTLGQGPEFLTYFQNEAQLEKSRLLSDRFSAERPKGSFSTLEIQRTEQGDSAMYLCADSSRGDNYGYTFGSGTRLTVV.

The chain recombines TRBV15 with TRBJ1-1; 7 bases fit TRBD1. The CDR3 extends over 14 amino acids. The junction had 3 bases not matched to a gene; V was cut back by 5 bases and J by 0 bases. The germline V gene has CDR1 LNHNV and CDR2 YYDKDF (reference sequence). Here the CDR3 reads CATSEDRMNTEAFF. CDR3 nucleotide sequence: TGTGCCACCAGCGAGGACAGGATGAACACTGAAGCTTTCTTT.